The source of this T cell receptor beta chain is a study of T-cell reconstitution after alpha-beta-depleted transplantation in children. Study-wide results and limits: Where alpha-beta T cells came from about two months after transplant was reportedly several hundred expanded graft clones. Some patients owed their high day-60 TCRbeta diversity to surviving recipient T cells and thymic progenitors.

This clonotype was counted a few times. Antigen: not known. This CDR3 is 13 amino acids long. V lost 3 bases and J lost 6, with 14 bases in between. Germline loops: CDR1 DFQATT, CDR2 SNEGSKA (reference sequence). Using unique molecular identifiers, the investigators prepared the TCRbeta library. Each CDR3 protein gets one entry after TCRdb re-called the PCR reads with MiXCR. The sample has hundreds of thousands of distinct CDR3 sequences, 13% seen once. The TCR was taken from a male patient aged 10 to 17 who had a stem cell transplant for acute myeloid leukemia, so the T cells may come from the graft donor. The specimen was PBMCs, mostly from graft donor cells, collected 360 days after TCRalphabeta/CD19-depleted stem cell transplant. This chain links TRBV20-1 with TRBJ1-1; a possible D gene is TRBD1 (5 bases). Here the CDR3 reads CSARKDRISEAFF. The CDR3 DNA follows: TGCAGTGCTAGGAAAGACAGAATCTCTGAAGCTTTCTTT.